Listed below are T cell receptor beta chains from one sample, sequenced in a study of blood T cell repertoires in COVID-19. TCRdb keeps only in-frame clones here, not all; method: immunoSEQ multiplex PCR. This sample has about 45,000 clones, with approximately 94% found just once. The specimen was peripheral blood. All receptors come from a man over 45 with COVID-19, enrolled during active disease. CDR3s include the opening cysteine and the closing phenylalanine or tryptophan. D genes are given only for firm matches.

j_call v_call d_call cdr3_aa
TRBJ2-1 TRBV9 TRBD2 CASSTQLAGIYNEQFF
TRBJ2-7 TRBV7-9 . CASSLLRTGGAYEQYF
TRBJ2-1 TRBV11-2 . CASSLDGGRDNEQFF
TRBJ2-3 TRBV5-1 TRBD1 CASSLAGTGGWEDTQYF
TRBJ1-2 TRBV3-1/TRBV3-2 . CASSRPEARSYTF
TRBJ2-2 TRBV6-2/TRBV6-3 TRBD2 CASSLLLAGVTGELFF
TRBJ2-1 TRBV6-5 . CASSYSAGSYNEQFF
TRBJ2-5 TRBV7-2 TRBD1 CASSPPGTGGPQYF
TRBJ2-2 TRBV7-9 . CASRGNTGELFF
TRBJ2-7 TRBV2 TRBD1 CASILGTGKHEQYF
TRBJ1-2 TRBV7-2 TRBD1 CASSLKGRGQVLYYGYTF
TRBJ2-3 TRBV10-3 TRBD2 CAISIAGAPQTSTDTQYF
TRBJ2-1 TRBV5-4 . CASSLERQGGNEQFF
TRBJ2-3 TRBV12-3/TRBV12-4 . CASILDSSDTQYF
TRBJ2-1 TRBV30 . CAWAPDGNPYNEQFF
TRBJ1-2 TRBV5-6 . CASSLWLKELGMGYTF
TRBJ1-3 TRBV7-8 . CASSRVPGNTIYF
TRBJ2-2 TRBV5-4 TRBD2 CASSPGVAGSGTGELFF
TRBJ2-7 TRBV19 TRBD1 CASSPQGGQSSYEQYF
TRBJ2-7 TRBV28 TRBD1 CASSSPGQGSYEQYF
TRBJ2-3 TRBV18 TRBD1 CASSPPQGAPRTDTQYF
TRBJ1-2 TRBV6-5 . CASSYSGGYGYTF
TRBJ2-7 TRBV3-1/TRBV3-2 TRBD2 CASSQALLAGVFEQYF
TRBJ1-4 TRBV6-5 . CASSYSAGVGEKLFF